These 28 T cell receptor beta chains were all obtained from the same sample, sequenced in a study of radiotherapy plus CTLA-4 blockade in lung cancer (dated by TCRdb to the late 2010s). The library was built by means of the immunoSEQ multiplex PCR assay. TCRdb mirrors the immuneACCESS table, restricted to in-frame sequences. Some clones are absent from its copies; in checked studies, under half trace to an unresolved V gene, and the reason for the others is unknown. In all, the sample holds more than 90,000 clones, and 88% of those were seen once. Of the sample, 4% to 6% falls within the top ten clones. The sequences come from peripheral blood, collected from a patient treated with radiotherapy plus ipilimumab. The receptors were sampled from a human donor with non-small cell lung cancer that progressed on radiotherapy plus ipilimumab.

The V call is TRBV7-9, the J call TRBJ2-1; 13 bases map to TRBD2. Germline V gene data show CDR1 as SEHNR and CDR2 as FQNEAQ (reference sequence). J lost 5 bases, V lost 6 bases, and 4 bases had no gene match. The CDR3 covers 15 residues. CDR3 amino acids: CASRTGLAGDNEQFF. CDR3 sequence (DNA): TGTGCCAGCAGGACCGGACTAGCGGGAGACAATGAGCAGTTCTTC.

This chain uses TRBV6-1 with TRBJ2-3, with 7 nucleotides matching TRBD1. Germline V lookup: CDR1 MNHNS, CDR2 SASEGT. The length of the CDR3 is 15 residues. V was pared by 10 bases and J by 7 bases, with 17 bases of the junction left unmatched. CDR3 protein: CATKTAGGTQYTQYF. Here the CDR3 DNA reads TGTGCCACCAAAACCGCAGGGGGTACACAATATACGCAGTATTTT.

The gene calls are TRBV29-1 and TRBJ2-7; D is perhaps TRBD2 (5 bases). The length of the CDR3 is 11 residues. CDR1 is SQVTM, CDR2 ANQGSEA, per germline. V was clipped by 4 bases and J by 7 bases, with 11 bases between them. The CDR3 DNA follows: TGCAGCGTTGGTGAGGGTGGAGAGCAGTACTTC. Protein sequence: CSVGEGGEQYF.

In DNA, the CDR3 is TGTGCCAGCGCTACTAGCATTGGCTCCTACAATGAGCAGTTCTTC. Translating it yields CASATSIGSYNEQFF. V gene TRBV18 combines with J gene TRBJ2-1; a weak D match, TRBD2 (6 bases). This CDR3 is built from 15 residues. Germline values: CDR1 KGHSH, CDR2 LQKENI. Trimming took 8 bases from V and 0 from J, leaving 14 bases between them.

In this sample, this clone turned up a few times. As DNA, the CDR3 is TGTGCCAGCAGTGAATCAACAGGGGGAGGCACTGAAGCTTTCTTT. It encodes CASSESTGGGTEAFF. The gene calls are TRBV25-1 and TRBJ1-1; 8 bases line up with TRBD1. The CDR3 covers 15 residues. Looked up from germline, CDR1 is MGHDK and CDR2 is SYGVNS. Trimming at V came to 1 base and at J to 4 bases, leaving 5 bases not matched to a gene.

The chain is built from TRBV7-9 and TRBJ1-2; D is undetermined. The germline V and J ends were trimmed by 1 base and 7 bases, with 7 bases remaining between them. Germline V gene sequence: CDR1 SEHNR, CDR2 FQNEAQ (reference sequence). The length of the CDR3 is 12 residues. Here the CDR3 DNA reads TGTGCCAGCAGCTTAGGGGTGATTGGCTACACCTTC. Protein product: CASSLGVIGYTF.

The table lists this clone with a count of one. The chain combines TRBV7-8 with TRBJ1-2; perhaps TRBD1 as D (6 bases). This CDR3 has 14 residues. Germline CDR1 SGHVS, CDR2 FQNEAQ. V lost 5 bases to trimming and J lost 5 bases, with 15 bases between them. The CDR3 is CASSVNRAEYGYTF. For the CDR3, the DNA is TGTGCCAGCAGCGTCAACAGGGCTGAGTATGGCTACACCTTC.

The chain combines TRBV10-1 with TRBJ2-5, with 8 bases identical to TRBD1. Near its end, the DNA agrees better with TRBJ2-7, so the J call may be wrong. CDR1 and CDR2 (germline): WNHNN, SYGVQD (reference sequence). This CDR3 spans 13 amino acids. The CDR3 DNA reads TGCGCCAGCAGTGGCGGACAGGGCGGCGAGCAGTACTTC. Its translation: CASSGGQGGEQYF.

The chain combines TRBV9 with TRBJ2-5, with a possible D match to TRBD2 (6 bases). V lost 8 bases to trimming and J lost 5 bases, with 22 bases between them. From germline, CDR1 is SGDLS and CDR2 YYNGEE. This CDR3 spans 15 amino acids. For the CDR3, the DNA is TGTGCCAGTACACCTAGTGCAGGGAGGTTTGAGACCCAGTACTTC. As protein: CASTPSAGRFETQYF.

The chain is built from TRBV7-9 and TRBJ2-5, with D possibly TRBD2 on 5 matching bases. Trimming cost V 5 bases and J 5 bases, with 18 bases left between them. Looked up from germline, CDR1 is SEHNR and CDR2 is FQNEAQ (reference sequence). This CDR3 is built from 15 residues. The CDR3 reads CASSAAPTGGETQYF. CDR3 in DNA: TGTGCCAGCAGCGCAGCCCCAACGGGCGGGGAGACCCAGTACTTC. Based on the CDR3 plus reference TRBV7-9 and TRBJ2-5, the full variable domain is DTGVSQNPRHKITKRGQNVTFRCDPISEHNRLYWYRQTLGQGPEFLTYFQNEAQLEKSRLLSDRFSAERPKGSFSTLEIQRTEQGDSAMYLCASSAAPTGGETQYFGPGTRLLVL.

This sequence joins TRBV4-1 and TRBJ2-1, with 11 bases lining up with TRBD2. The CDR3 has 17 residues. In germline, CDR1 is MGHRA, CDR2 YSYEKL. V lost 2 bases, J lost 2 bases, and 5 bases stayed unmatched. The DNA for the CDR3 is TGCGCCAGCAGCCAACCCCTAGCGGGAGGACCCTACAATGAGCAGTTCTTC. This codes for CASSQPLAGGPYNEQFF.

This chain connects TRBV5-6 to TRBJ2-7; 8 nucleotides agree with TRBD2. This CDR3 spans 15 amino acids. The V gene's germline CDR1 is SGHDT and CDR2 YYEEEE. With 2 bases clipped from V and 3 bases from J, the junction kept 7 bases outside the gene matches. CDR3 bases: TGTGCCAGCAGCTTCGGAAGCGGGAGCTTCTACGAGCAGTACTTC. Translating gives CASSFGSGSFYEQYF.

The rearrangement joins TRBV4-1 to TRBJ1-5; D unresolved. Trimming removed 3 bases from V and 1 base from J, with 7 bases in between. The germline gives CDR1 MGHRA, CDR2 YSYEKL. This CDR3 has 14 residues. The CDR3 nucleotides are TGCGCCAGCAGCCAGGGAGTGAGCAATCAGCCCCAGCATTTT. Translation gives CASSQGVSNQPQHF.

This chain connects TRBV5-6 to TRBJ2-5; maybe TRBD1 (6 bases). CDR1 SGHDT and CDR2 YYEEEE come from the germline V gene. The germline V and J ends were trimmed by 5 bases and 0 bases, with 17 bases remaining between them. The CDR3 sequence is 16 residues long. CDR3 sequence (DNA): TGTGCCAGCAGTTCCGGACAGACAAAGTACCAAGAGACCCAGTACTTC. This gives the protein CASSSGQTKYQETQYF.

The J gene is TRBJ1-3, the V gene TRBV25-1; D not certain. With 2 bases removed from V and 2 bases from J, the gap between germline ends came to 10 bases. The CDR3 sequence is 15 residues long. Germline V lookup: CDR1 MGHDK, CDR2 SYGVNS. This chain's CDR3 is CASSERGIAGNTIYF. CDR3 bases: TGTGCCAGCAGTGAACGAGGAATCGCTGGAAACACCATATATTTT.

This clone was detected only once. The genes are TRBV7-9 and TRBJ2-5, with unresolved D. Germline V gene lookup returns CDR1 SEHNR and CDR2 FQNEAQ (reference sequence). V shed 3 bases and J shed 1 base, with 6 bases lying between them. The CDR3 runs to 13 residues. Here the CDR3 DNA reads TGTGCCAGCAGCTTCAACCCCCAAGAGACCCAGTACTTC. As protein: CASSFNPQETQYF.

This chain connects TRBV19 to TRBJ1-1; weak D call: TRBD1 (6 bases). V was cut by 5 bases and J by 6 bases, with 19 bases left in between. The V gene's germline CDR1 is LNHDA and CDR2 SQIVND (reference sequence). The CDR3 loop spans 15 amino acids. The CDR3 loop is CASSRTGQVGSEAFF. CDR3 nucleotide sequence: TGTGCCAGTAGTCGGACGGGACAAGTTGGCTCTGAAGCTTTCTTT.

The DNA of the CDR3 is TGTGCCATCAGTGAGTTCGGGGTAGCGGGAGAGGATGAGACCCAGTACTTC. Translating gives CAISEFGVAGEDETQYF. The chain couples TRBV10-3 to TRBJ2-5, with 9 bases matching TRBD2. J was trimmed by 5 bases and V by 1 base; bases with no gene match: 11. The CDR3 length is 17 residues. Per germline, CDR1 ENHRY and CDR2 SYGVKD.

This rearrangement joins TRBV28 to TRBJ2-1; D is tentatively TRBD1 or TRBD2 (6 bases each). Germline CDR1 MDHEN, CDR2 SYDVKM. Trimming cost V 5 bases and J 3 bases, with 29 bases left between them. The length of the CDR3 is 20 residues. The CDR3 is CASSPQGWLARTTRYNEQFF. CDR3 sequence (DNA): TGTGCCAGCAGTCCACAGGGCTGGCTAGCGAGAACTACTCGCTACAATGAGCAGTTCTTC.

The gene calls are TRBV7-3 and TRBJ2-2, with unresolved D. The CDR3 totals 15 residues. CDR1 SGHTA and CDR2 FQGTGA come from the germline V gene. Trimming removed 6 bases from V and 0 bases from J, with 11 bases in between. CDR3 region: CASSPRGSNTGELFF. CDR3 coding DNA: TGTGCCAGCAGTCCCCGCGGATCGAACACCGGGGAGCTGTTTTTT. Full variable domain (remainder filled in from reference TRBV7-3 and TRBJ2-2): GAGVSQTPSNKVTEKGKYVELRCDPISGHTALYWYRQSLGQGPEFLIYFQGTGAADDSGLPNDRFFAVRPEGSVSTLKIQRTERGDSAVYLCASSPRGSNTGELFFGEGSRLTVL.

A remark on this clone: Its ends do not fully match the called genes, so a read error is possible. The chain combines TRBV30 with TRBJ2-5; TRBD2 is a possible D gene (7 bases). This CDR3 spans 14 amino acids. Germline assignment: CDR1 GTSNPN and CDR2 SVGIG (reference sequence). The CDR3 region has the DNA TGCGCCATAGCGGAGGGGGGGGCCCAAGAGACCCAGTACTTC. Its protein product is CAIAEGGAQETQYF.

The CDR3 region is CASSPSGRASFF. CDR3 DNA sequence: TGTGCCAGCAGCCCTAGCGGGAGAGCCTCGTTCTTC. V and J are TRBV11-2 and TRBJ2-1, with 10 bases that match TRBD2. This CDR3 is 12 amino acids long. The germline V gene has CDR1 SGHAT and CDR2 FQNNGV. Trimming removed 5 bases from V and 15 bases from J; junction bases left unmatched: 7. The variable domain in full, with the rest retrieved from reference TRBV11-2 and TRBJ2-1, is EAGVAQSPRYKIIEKRQSVAFWCNPISGHATLYWYQQILGQGPKLLIQFQNNGVVDDSQLPKDRFSAERLKGVDSTLKIQPAKLEDSAVYLCASSPSGRASFFGPGTRLTVL.

This chain uses TRBV9 with TRBJ1-2; unclear D gene. V lost 0 bases and J lost 3, with 12 bases in between. CDR1 is SGDLS, CDR2 YYNGEE, per germline. CDR3 length equals 15 residues. The CDR3 region has the DNA TGTGCCAGCAGCGTAGCTGGCTCGGCGGACTATGGCTACACCTTC. Translation: CASSVAGSADYGYTF.

This clone occurred once. This chain links TRBV28 with TRBJ2-7; the D is unclear. There are 13 residues in the CDR3. In germline, CDR1 is MDHEN, CDR2 SYDVKM. The V end was cut by 3 bases, the J end by 3 bases, with 9 bases between. The CDR3 spells CASSLAGFYEQYF. The CDR3 nucleotides are TGTGCCAGCAGTTTGGCAGGTTTCTACGAGCAGTACTTC.

The chain uses TRBV7-9 and TRBJ1-3, with 8 bases lining up with TRBD1. The CDR3 is 16 amino acids. Trimming took 5 bases from V and 0 from J; bases not matched to a gene: 6. Germline-derived CDR1 and CDR2 are SEHNR and FQNEAQ (reference sequence). The CDR3 reads CASSNRTGSSGNTIYF. CDR3 nucleotides: TGTGCCAGCAGCAACCGGACAGGGAGCTCTGGAAACACCATATATTTT.

This clone showed up just once. The chain joins TRBV19 to TRBJ2-2; D ambiguous. V lost 7 bases and J 0 bases, leaving 6 bases between the germline ends. Germline values: CDR1 LNHDA, CDR2 SQIVND (reference sequence). This CDR3 comprises 13 residues. The CDR3 region is CASKTPNTGELFF. The CDR3 DNA is TGTGCCAGTAAAACCCCGAACACCGGGGAGCTGTTTTTT.

The chain couples TRBV5-4 to TRBJ1-5; tentative D call: TRBD1 (5 bases). The germline V gene encodes CDR1 SGHNT and CDR2 YYREEE (reference sequence). Deletions cut 4 bases from V and 0 bases from J, with 14 bases between. This CDR3 contains 16 residues. CDR3 loop: CASSPSGPYSNQPQHF. DNA for the CDR3: TGTGCCAGCAGCCCGTCGGGGCCGTATAGCAATCAGCCCCAGCATTTT.

This clone was picked up a small number of times. V gene TRBV7-9 combines with J gene TRBJ2-1; 14 bases agree with TRBD2. V dropped 5 bases and J dropped 4; count of bases not matched to a gene: 10. This CDR3 has 18 amino acids. CDR1 and CDR2 from the germline V gene are SEHNR and FQNEAQ (reference sequence). CDR3 coding DNA: TGTGCCAGCAGCAACCGAGGACTAGCGGGAGGTGGGTACAATGAGCAGTTCTTC. Translation gives CASSNRGLAGGGYNEQFF. The full variable domain, in which reference TRBV7-9 and TRBJ2-1 provide the parts outside the CDR3, is DTGVSQNPRHKITKRGQNVTFRCDPISEHNRLYWYRQTLGQGPEFLTYFQNEAQLEKSRLLSDRFSAERPKGSFSTLEIQRTEQGDSAMYLCASSNRGLAGGGYNEQFFGPGTRLTVL.